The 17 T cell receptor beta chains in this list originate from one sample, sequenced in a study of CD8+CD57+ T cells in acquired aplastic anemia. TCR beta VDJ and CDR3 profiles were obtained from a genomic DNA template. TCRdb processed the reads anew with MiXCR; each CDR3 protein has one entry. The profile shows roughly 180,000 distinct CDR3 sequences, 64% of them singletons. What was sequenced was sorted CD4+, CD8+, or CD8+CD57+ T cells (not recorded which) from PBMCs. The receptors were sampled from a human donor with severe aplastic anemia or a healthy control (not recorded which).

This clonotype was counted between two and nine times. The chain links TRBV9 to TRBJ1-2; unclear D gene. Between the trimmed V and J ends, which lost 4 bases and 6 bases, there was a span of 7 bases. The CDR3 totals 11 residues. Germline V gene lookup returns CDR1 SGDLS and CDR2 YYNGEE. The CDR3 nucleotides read TGTGCCAGCAGCCCTGGGGATGGCTACACCTTC. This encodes CASSPGDGYTF.

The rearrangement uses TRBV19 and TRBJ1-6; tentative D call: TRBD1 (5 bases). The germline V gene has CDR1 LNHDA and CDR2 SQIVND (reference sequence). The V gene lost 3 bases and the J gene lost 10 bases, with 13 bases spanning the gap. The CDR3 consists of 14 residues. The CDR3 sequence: CASSIARDGSPLHF. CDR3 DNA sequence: TGTGCCAGTAGTATCGCCAGGGATGGCTCACCCCTCCACTTT.

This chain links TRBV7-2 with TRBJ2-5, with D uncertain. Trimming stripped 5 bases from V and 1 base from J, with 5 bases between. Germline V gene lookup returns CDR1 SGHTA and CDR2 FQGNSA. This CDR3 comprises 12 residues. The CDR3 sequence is CASSPIQETQYF. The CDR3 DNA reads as TGTGCCAGCAGCCCCATCCAAGAGACCCAGTACTTC.

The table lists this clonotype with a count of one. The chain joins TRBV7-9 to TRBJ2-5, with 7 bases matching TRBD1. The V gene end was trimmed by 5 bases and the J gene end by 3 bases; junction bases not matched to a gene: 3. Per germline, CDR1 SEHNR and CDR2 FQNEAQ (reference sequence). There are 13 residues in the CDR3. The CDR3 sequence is CASSKGTEETQYF. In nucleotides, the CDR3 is TGTGCCAGCAGCAAAGGGACAGAAGAGACCCAGTACTTC.

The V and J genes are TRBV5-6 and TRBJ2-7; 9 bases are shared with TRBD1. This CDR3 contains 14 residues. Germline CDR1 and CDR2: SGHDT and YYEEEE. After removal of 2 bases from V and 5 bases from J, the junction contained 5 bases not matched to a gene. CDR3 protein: CASSFGTGRDEQYF. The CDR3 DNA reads TGTGCCAGCAGCTTCGGGACAGGGCGCGACGAGCAGTACTTC.

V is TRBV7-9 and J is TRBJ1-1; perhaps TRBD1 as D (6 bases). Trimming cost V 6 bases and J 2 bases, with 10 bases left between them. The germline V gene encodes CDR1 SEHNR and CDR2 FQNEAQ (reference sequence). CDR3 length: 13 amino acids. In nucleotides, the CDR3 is TGTGCCAGCAGTGGGGACATAAACACTGAAGCTTTCTTT. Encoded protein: CASSGDINTEAFF.

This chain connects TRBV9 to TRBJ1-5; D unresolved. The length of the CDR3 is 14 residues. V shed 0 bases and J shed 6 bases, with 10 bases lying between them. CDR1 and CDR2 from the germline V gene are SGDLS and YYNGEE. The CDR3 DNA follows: TGTGCCAGCAGCGTAGGAGTTCTTCCTCAGCCCCAGCATTTT. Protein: CASSVGVLPQPQHF.

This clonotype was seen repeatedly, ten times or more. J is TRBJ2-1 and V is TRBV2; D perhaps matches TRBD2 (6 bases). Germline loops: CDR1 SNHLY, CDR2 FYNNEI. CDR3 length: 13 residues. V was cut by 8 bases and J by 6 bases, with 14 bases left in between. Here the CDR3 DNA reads TGTGCCAGCCTGGACTACCCCGGCAATGAGCAGTTCTTC. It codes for CASLDYPGNEQFF.

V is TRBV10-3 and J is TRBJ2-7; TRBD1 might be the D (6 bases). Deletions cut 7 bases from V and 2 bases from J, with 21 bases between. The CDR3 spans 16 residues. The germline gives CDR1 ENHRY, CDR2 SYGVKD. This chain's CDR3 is CAIMEDRAGVTYEQYF. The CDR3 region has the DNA TGTGCCATCATGGAGGACCGGGCAGGGGTAACCTACGAGCAGTACTTC.

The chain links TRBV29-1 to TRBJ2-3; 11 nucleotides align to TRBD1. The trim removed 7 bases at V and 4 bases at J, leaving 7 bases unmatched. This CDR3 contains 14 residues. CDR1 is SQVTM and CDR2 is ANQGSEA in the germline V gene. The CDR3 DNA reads TGCAGCGCCTCGCCGGGACAGGGGGCAGATACGCAGTATTTT. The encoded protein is CSASPGQGADTQYF.

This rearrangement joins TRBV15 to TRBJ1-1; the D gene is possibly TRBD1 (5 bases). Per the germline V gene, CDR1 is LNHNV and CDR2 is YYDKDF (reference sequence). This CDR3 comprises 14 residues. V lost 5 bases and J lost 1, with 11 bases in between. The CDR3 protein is CATSARGENTEAFF. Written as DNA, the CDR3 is TGTGCCACCAGCGCGCGGGGGGAGAACACTGAAGCTTTCTTT.

The CDR3 nucleotides read TGTGCCACCAGTGATTCAGGACAGGGAAGGACAGATACGCAGTATTTT. Translation gives CATSDSGQGRTDTQYF. The chain recombines TRBV24-1 with TRBJ2-3; 8 nucleotides agree with TRBD1. The CDR3 loop spans 16 amino acids. Germline V CDR1 and CDR2: KGHDR, SFDVKD. The V segment lost 2 bases and the J segment 3 bases; nucleotides outside the gene matches: 6.

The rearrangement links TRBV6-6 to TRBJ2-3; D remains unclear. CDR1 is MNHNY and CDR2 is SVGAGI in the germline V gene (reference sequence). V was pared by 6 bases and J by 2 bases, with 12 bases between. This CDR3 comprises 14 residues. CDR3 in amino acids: CASRWIGDTDTQYF. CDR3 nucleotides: TGTGCCAGCAGATGGATTGGCGACACAGATACGCAGTATTTT.

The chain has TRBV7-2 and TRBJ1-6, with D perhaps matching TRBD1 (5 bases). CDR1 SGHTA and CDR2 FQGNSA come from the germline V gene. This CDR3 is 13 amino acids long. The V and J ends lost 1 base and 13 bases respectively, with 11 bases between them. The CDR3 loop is CASSLETGGPLHF. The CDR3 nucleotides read TGTGCCAGCAGCTTAGAAACAGGTGGGCCCCTCCACTTT.

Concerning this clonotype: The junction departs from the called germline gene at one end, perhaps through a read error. As DNA, the CDR3 is TGTGCCAGTAGAAGAAGACAGGGGGAATTT. This gives the protein CASRRRQGEF. This chain connects TRBV19 to TRBJ1-1; 9 nucleotides align to TRBD1. The CDR3 length is 10 residues. CDR1 and CDR2 (germline): LNHDA, SQIVND (reference sequence).

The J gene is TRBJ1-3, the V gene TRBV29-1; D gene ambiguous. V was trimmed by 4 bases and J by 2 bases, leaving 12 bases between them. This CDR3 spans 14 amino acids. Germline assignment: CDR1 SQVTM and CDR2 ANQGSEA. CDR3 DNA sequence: TGCAGCGTTGTATACCAGGCGGCTGGAAACACCATATATTTT. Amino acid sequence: CSVVYQAAGNTIYF.

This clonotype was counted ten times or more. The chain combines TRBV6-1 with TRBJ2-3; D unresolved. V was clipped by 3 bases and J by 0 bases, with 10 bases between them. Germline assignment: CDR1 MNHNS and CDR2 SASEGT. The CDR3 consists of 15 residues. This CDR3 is CASSDGPGSTDTQYF. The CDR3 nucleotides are TGTGCCAGCAGTGATGGCCCAGGAAGCACAGATACGCAGTATTTT.